This TCR beta chain was captured by sequencing in a study of Graves' ophthalmopathy and Graves' hyperthyroidism. Notes on the study in general: Researchers report that a 13-signature model separated ophthalmopathy from stable hyperthyroidism, posting about 91% sensitivity and 65% to 82% specificity.

CDR3 length: 12 amino acids. Trimming removed 5 bases from V and 2 bases from J, with 9 bases in between. The germline V gene has CDR1 DFQATT and CDR2 SNEGSKA (reference sequence). Amplification targeted the TCR beta CDR3 regions, with RNA transcripts as the source material. After a first-round RT-PCR with HTBI primers, a second-round multiplex PCR was run. TCRdb reanalysed the multiplex PCR reads using MiXCR and keeps one entry per CDR3 protein. This table has under 350,000 distinct CDR3 sequences, about a sixth appearing once. Establishment of the diagnosis relied upon clinical symptoms, serum thyroxine, TRAb, thyroid ultrasound and orbital computed tomography. This clonotype was seen many times. Its antigen is not known.

Sample: peripheral blood. This clonotype was sampled from an adult man with Graves' ophthalmopathy. This sequence joins TRBV20-1 and TRBJ1-1; D gene unclear. The CDR3 reads CSALQPNTEAFF. CDR3 DNA sequence: TGCAGTGCTTTACAGCCTAACACTGAAGCTTTCTTT.